This T cell receptor (beta chain) was obtained from a study of Graves' ophthalmopathy and Graves' hyperthyroidism. Study as a whole: Stable hyperthyroidism referred to disease that showed no ophthalmopathy within 18 months of follow-up.

Diagnosis was based on clinical symptoms, serum thyroxine, TRAb, thyroid ultrasound and orbital computed tomography. Beta-chain TCR CDR3 regions were amplified from RNA transcripts. The first-round RT-PCR employed HTBI primers together with the Qiagen OneStep RT-PCR kit. A multiplex PCR was then performed as the second round. TCRdb itself ran the multiplex PCR reads through MiXCR, one entry per CDR3 protein. The table records over a million distinct CDR3 sequences, about 36% of them present only once. Remarks on this clonotype: Its antigen is as yet unknown. The junction does not match germline at one end; this may be a read error.

Study-wide points: Separation of ophthalmopathy from stable hyperthyroidism was achieved by a 13-signature model, at around 88% sensitivity and under 82% specificity. Blood also harbored most expanded thyroid clonotypes above 0.001 frequency.

The CDR3 spans 14 residues. CDR1 is SGHRS, CDR2 YFSETQ, per germline. The TCR was taken from an adult man with Graves' hyperthyroidism. Sequencing was carried out using peripheral blood or thyroid tissue (not recorded which). The chain is built from TRBV5-1 and TRBJ2-7, with 7 bases that match TRBD1. CDR3 sequence: CAGSSPTGYYEQYF. The CDR3 DNA follows: TGCGCCGGCAGCTCCCCGACAGGGTACTACGAGCAGTACTTC.